This T cell receptor beta chain was sequenced during a study of response to subunit inactivated influenza vaccine. The sample holds a few counts of this clonotype. Germline V gene lookup returns CDR1 MGHDK and CDR2 SYGVNS. With 1 base removed from V and 4 bases from J, the gap between germline ends came to 11 bases. The CDR3 extends over 15 amino acids. TCRdb reprocessed the RT-PCR reads with MiXCR, giving one entry per CDR3 protein. The repertoire holds fewer than 700,000 distinct CDR3 sequences, with 10% to 15% as singletons. The sample here was PBMCs from blood, taken 40 to 50 days after vaccination. This sequence was found in a man over 45 who received an inactivated influenza vaccine. The rearrangement links TRBV25-1 to TRBJ2-1, with D unclear. The CDR3 coding sequence is TGTGCCAGCAGTGAATTCCCAGGCAGGTACAATGAGCAGTTCTTC. Its protein product is CASSEFPGRYNEQFF. The full variable domain, with the rest looked up from reference TRBV25-1 and TRBJ2-1, is EADIYQTPRYLVIGTGKKITLECSQTMGHDKMYWYQQDPGMELHLIHYSYGVNSTEKGDLSSESTVSRIRTEHFPLTLESARPSHTSQYLCASSEFPGRYNEQFFGPGTRLTVL.